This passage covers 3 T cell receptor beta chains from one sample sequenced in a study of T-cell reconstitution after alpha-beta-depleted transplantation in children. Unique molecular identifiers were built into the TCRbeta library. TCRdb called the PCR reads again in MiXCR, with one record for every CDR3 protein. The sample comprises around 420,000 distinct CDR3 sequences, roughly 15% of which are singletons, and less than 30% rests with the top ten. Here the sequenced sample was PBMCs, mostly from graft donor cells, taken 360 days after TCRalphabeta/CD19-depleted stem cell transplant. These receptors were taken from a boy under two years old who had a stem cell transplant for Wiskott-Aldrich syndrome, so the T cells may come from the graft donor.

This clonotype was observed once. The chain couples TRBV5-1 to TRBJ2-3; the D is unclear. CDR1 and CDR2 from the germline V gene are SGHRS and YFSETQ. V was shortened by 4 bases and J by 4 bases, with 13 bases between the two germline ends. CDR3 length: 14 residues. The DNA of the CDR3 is TGCGCCAGCAGCCAAAACCTGGGCGCAGATACGCAGTATTTT. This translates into CASSQNLGADTQYF.

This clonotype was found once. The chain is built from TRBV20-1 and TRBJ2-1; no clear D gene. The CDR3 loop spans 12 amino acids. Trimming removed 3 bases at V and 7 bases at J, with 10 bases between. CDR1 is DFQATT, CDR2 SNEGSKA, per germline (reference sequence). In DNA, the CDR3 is TGCAGTGCTAGGCTTTTAGAAAATGAGCAGTTCTTC. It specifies CSARLLENEQFF.

The CDR3 DNA follows: TGCGCCAGCAGCCAACCCACTAAGCAAGAGACCCAGTACTTC. This encodes CASSQPTKQETQYF. This sequence joins TRBV4-1 and TRBJ2-5, with D uncertain. The CDR3 covers 14 residues. CDR1 is MGHRA and CDR2 is YSYEKL in the germline V gene. V lost 2 bases and J lost 2, with 9 bases in between.